Below are 19 T cell receptor beta chains sequenced from a single sample in a study of T cells expressing NK-cell markers. No DNA is given; TCRdb re-called the 5' RACE reads and lists each CDR3 protein once. The repertoire table contains approximately 440,000 distinct CDR3 sequences. What was sequenced was blood T cells: a sorted CD56 or NKG2C T cell subset, CD4+ or CD8+ T cells, or bulk PBMC T cells (not recorded which). These receptors were obtained from a woman aged 45-60 years in good health.

The chain joins TRBV30 to TRBJ2-7; lacking DNA, the TRBD1 call made by TCRdb goes unchecked. The CDR3 runs to 13 residues. CDR1 GTSNPN and CDR2 SVGIG come from the germline V gene (reference sequence). The CDR3 here is CASTGTGTYEQYF.

J is TRBJ2-1 and V is TRBV10-1; lacking DNA, the TRBD1 call made by TCRdb goes unchecked. This CDR3 comprises 13 residues. Germline CDR1 and CDR2: WNHNN and SYGVQD (reference sequence). Here the CDR3 reads CASSLLQGSEQFF.

V and J are TRBV29-1 and TRBJ2-6; TCRdb lists TRBD1, though no DNA is available to test this call. The CDR3 is made up of 15 amino acids. The germline V gene has CDR1 SQVTM and CDR2 ANQGSEA. The CDR3 sequence is CSVRGPDQGANVLTF.

The V gene is TRBV6-2 or TRBV6-3, the J gene TRBJ2-5. Germline assignment: CDR1 MNHEY and CDR2 SVGEGT. This CDR3 comprises 15 residues. The CDR3 sequence is CASSYSPAFGETQYF.

This sequence joins TRBV24-1 and TRBJ2-2; TCRdb calls TRBD2, which cannot be checked without DNA. The CDR3 is 16 residues long. Germline-derived CDR1 and CDR2 are KGHDR and SFDVKD. The CDR3 is CATSLGGTVNTGELFF.

The gene calls are TRBV24-1 and TRBJ2-5; TCRdb's D call, TRBD2, is unchecked because there is no DNA. The CDR3 length is 14 residues. The germline V gene has CDR1 KGHDR and CDR2 SFDVKD. Here the CDR3 reads CATSAGRAGETQYF.

This chain links TRBV20-1 with TRBJ2-4; the D call of TRBD1 rests on TCRdb alone, since no DNA is present to check it. Germline V gene data show CDR1 as DFQATT and CDR2 as SNEGSKA (reference sequence). This CDR3 is 14 amino acids long. CDR3 region: CSAGILRGGNIRYF.

The chain couples TRBV24-1 to TRBJ2-7; as DNA is missing, the TRBD2 call by TCRdb cannot be tested. Germline loops: CDR1 KGHDR, CDR2 SFDVKD. The CDR3 consists of 18 residues. The CDR3 loop reads CATSGTARPGLAGSEQYF.

The chain employs TRBV6-5 and TRBJ2-3; with no DNA, the TCRdb D assignment of TRBD2 cannot be verified. The V gene's germline CDR1 is MNHEY and CDR2 SVGAGI. The CDR3 is 14 amino acids. CDR3 loop: CASSYRQGGDTQYF.

The chain joins TRBV2 to TRBJ1-2; TCRdb picks TRBD1, but there is no DNA to check that call. Germline V gene data show CDR1 as SNHLY and CDR2 as FYNNEI. This CDR3 comprises 14 residues. CDR3 region: CASSPPGQGYGYTF.

This sequence joins TRBV29-1 and TRBJ1-3; the D call from TCRdb, TRBD1, cannot be confirmed without DNA. This CDR3 contains 14 residues. The germline CDR1 and CDR2 sequences are SQVTM and ANQGSEA. CDR3 region: CSARGGVSGNTIYF.

The gene calls are TRBV12-3 or TRBV12-4 and TRBJ1-1. CDR3 length equals 15 residues. The CDR3 is CAINEGGIYGTEAFF.

This chain connects TRBV7-8 to TRBJ2-5; TCRdb gives TRBD1 as the D gene, but with no DNA this cannot be confirmed. Germline loops: CDR1 SGHVS, CDR2 FQNEAQ. The CDR3 is 15 amino acids. CDR3 amino acids: CASSPWGGAGETQYF.

This chain links TRBV4-1 with TRBJ2-2; the D gene TCRdb calls, TRBD1, cannot be checked with no DNA. This CDR3 spans 16 amino acids. Germline V lookup: CDR1 MGHRA, CDR2 YSYEKL. The CDR3 reads CASSQVRRGLAGELFF.

CDR3 amino acids: CASSLGDWGSYNEQFF. This chain uses TRBV5-4 with TRBJ2-1. CDR3 length: 16 amino acids. The germline gives CDR1 SGHNT, CDR2 YYREEE (reference sequence).

This chain's CDR3 is CATSDWGDRGNAQYF. The chain combines TRBV24-1 with TRBJ2-3; there is no DNA to check the TCRdb D call of TRBD1. This CDR3 is 15 amino acids long. Germline V CDR1 and CDR2: KGHDR, SFDVKD.

CDR3 amino acids: CAWDFENEAFF. V gene TRBV30 combines with J gene TRBJ1-1. The CDR3 totals 11 residues. Looked up from germline, CDR1 is GTSNPN and CDR2 is SVGIG (reference sequence).

The chain carries TRBV27 and TRBJ2-4. CDR1 is MNHEY, CDR2 SMNVEV, per germline (reference sequence). CDR3 size: 15 residues. The CDR3 region is CASREDRLAKNIQYF.

V usage is TRBV15 and J usage is TRBJ2-1. This CDR3 has 14 amino acids. The V gene's germline CDR1 is LNHNV and CDR2 YYDKDF (reference sequence). CDR3: CATSRDGVGNEQFF.